This entry describes one T cell receptor (beta chain). What it binds is unknown. The sample carries other DNA sequences with the same CDR3. The data derive from a study of vaccination effects on CD4 cells after COVID-19. Across the study: With approximately 9.8 ug/ml peptides and about 9.5 IU/ml IL-2, fewer than 2.5 million PBMC per well were cultured.

The culture ran for 10 to 11 days, and then CD4+ T cells were isolated. Vaccinated recipients, who were negative for nucleocapsid antibodies, had no history of SARS-CoV-2 infection. Half-medium replacement with IL-2 medium occurred on days 3 and 7. The V end was cut by 5 bases, the J end by 0 bases, with 3 bases between. There are 12 residues in the CDR3. The germline CDR1 and CDR2 sequences are KGHSH and LQKENI. The table came from immunoSEQ multiplex PCR; TCRdb's copy has only in-frame clones and leaves some out. The repertoire consists of about 72,000 clones, with roughly three quarters occurring once and the leading ten covering roughly 2%.

V and J are TRBV18 and TRBJ2-3, with D uncertain. The material sequenced was CD4+ T cells from PBMCs cultured without peptide, taken before COVID-19 vaccination. This TCR came from a human donor who received a COVID-19 vaccine. The CDR3 loop is CASSASTDTQYF. The CDR3 bases are TGTGCCAGCTCAGCGAGCACAGATACGCAGTATTTT.